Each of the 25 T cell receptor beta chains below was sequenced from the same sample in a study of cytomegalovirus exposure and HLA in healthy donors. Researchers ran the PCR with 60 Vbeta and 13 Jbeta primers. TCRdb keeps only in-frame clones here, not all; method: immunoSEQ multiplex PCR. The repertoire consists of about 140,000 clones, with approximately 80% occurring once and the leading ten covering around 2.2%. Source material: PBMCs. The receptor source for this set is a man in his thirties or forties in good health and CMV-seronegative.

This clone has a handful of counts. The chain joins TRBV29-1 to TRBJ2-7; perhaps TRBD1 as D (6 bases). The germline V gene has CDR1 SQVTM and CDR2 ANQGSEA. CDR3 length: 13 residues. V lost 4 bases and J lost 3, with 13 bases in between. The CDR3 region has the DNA TGCAGCGTTGCAGTAACAGGGTACTACGAGCAGTACTTC. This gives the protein CSVAVTGYYEQYF.

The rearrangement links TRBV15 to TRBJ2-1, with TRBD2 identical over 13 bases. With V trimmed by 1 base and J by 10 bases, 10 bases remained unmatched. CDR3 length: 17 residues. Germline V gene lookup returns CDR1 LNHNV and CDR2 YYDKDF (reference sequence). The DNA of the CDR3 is TGTGCCACCAGCAGAGCGGGGGGACTAGCGGGGTTTGGGGAGCAGTTCTTC. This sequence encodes CATSRAGGLAGFGEQFF.

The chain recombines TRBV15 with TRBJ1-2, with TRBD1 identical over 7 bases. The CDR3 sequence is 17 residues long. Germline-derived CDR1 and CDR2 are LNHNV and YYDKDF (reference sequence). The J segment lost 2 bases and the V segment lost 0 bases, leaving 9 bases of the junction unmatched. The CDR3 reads CATSREMKGAINYGYTF. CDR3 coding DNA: TGTGCCACCAGCAGAGAGATGAAGGGGGCAATAAACTATGGCTACACCTTC.

CDR3 residues: CASSLEGNPYGYTF. CDR3 nucleotide sequence: TGTGCCAGCAGCTTAGAGGGGAATCCCTATGGCTACACCTTC. This sequence joins TRBV7-2 and TRBJ1-2; maybe TRBD1 (5 bases). Per the germline V gene, CDR1 is SGHTA and CDR2 is FQGNSA. V was shortened by 1 base and J by 4 bases, with 10 bases between the two germline ends. The CDR3 covers 14 residues.

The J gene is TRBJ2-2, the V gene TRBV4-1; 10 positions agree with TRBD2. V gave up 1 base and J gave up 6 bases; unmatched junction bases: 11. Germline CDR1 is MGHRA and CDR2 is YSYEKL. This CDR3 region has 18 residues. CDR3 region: CASSQGPAGGRAAGELFF. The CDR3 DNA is TGCGCCAGCAGCCAAGGCCCAGCGGGAGGGCGGGCCGCCGGGGAGCTGTTTTTT.

CDR3 sequence (DNA): TGCGCCAGCAGTGAGTCGGGGGGCACTGAAGCTTTCTTT. This encodes CASSESGGTEAFF. The chain employs TRBV10-2 and TRBJ1-1; tentative D call: TRBD1 (5 bases). Trimming removed 0 bases at V and 4 bases at J, with 6 bases between. The CDR3 is 13 residues long. In germline, CDR1 is WSHSY, CDR2 SAAADI.

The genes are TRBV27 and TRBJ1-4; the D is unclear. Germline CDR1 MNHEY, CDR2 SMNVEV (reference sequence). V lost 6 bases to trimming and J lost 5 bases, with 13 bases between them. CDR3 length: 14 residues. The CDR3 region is CASRSAGGNEKLFF. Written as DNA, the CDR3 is TGTGCCAGCAGAAGTGCGGGCGGGAATGAAAAACTGTTTTTT.

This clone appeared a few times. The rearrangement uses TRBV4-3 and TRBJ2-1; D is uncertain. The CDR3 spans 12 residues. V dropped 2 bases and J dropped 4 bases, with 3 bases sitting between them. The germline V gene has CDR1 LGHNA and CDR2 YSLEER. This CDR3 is CASSQHYNEQFF. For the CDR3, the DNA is TGCGCCAGCAGCCAACATTACAATGAGCAGTTCTTC.

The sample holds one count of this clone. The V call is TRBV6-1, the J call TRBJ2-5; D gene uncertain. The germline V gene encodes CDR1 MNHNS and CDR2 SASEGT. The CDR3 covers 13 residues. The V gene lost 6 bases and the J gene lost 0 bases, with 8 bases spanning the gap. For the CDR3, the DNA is TGTGCCAGCAGAAACAGCAACCAAGAGACCCAGTACTTC. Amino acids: CASRNSNQETQYF.

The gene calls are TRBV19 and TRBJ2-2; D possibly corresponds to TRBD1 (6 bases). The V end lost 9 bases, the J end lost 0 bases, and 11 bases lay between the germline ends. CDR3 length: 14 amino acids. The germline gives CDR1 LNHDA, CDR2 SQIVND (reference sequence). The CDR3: CASLRTANTGELFF. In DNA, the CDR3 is TGTGCCAGCCTCAGGACAGCGAACACCGGGGAGCTGTTTTTT.

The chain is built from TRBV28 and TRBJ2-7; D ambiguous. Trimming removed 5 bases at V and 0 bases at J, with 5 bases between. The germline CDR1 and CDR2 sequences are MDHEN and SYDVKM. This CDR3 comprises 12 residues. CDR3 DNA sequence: TGTGCCAGCAGTCCCCTCTCCTACGAGCAGTACTTC. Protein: CASSPLSYEQYF. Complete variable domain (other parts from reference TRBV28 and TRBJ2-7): DVKVTQSSRYLVKRTGEKVFLECVQDMDHENMFWYRQDPGLGLRLIYFSYDVKMKEKGDIPEGYSVSREKKERFSLILESASTNQTSMYLCASSPLSYEQYFGPGTRLTVT.

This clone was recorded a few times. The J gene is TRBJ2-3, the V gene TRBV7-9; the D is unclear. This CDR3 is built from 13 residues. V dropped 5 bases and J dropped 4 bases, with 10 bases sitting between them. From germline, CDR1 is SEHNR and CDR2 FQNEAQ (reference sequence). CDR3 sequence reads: CASSQMAPDTQYF. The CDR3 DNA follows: TGTGCCAGCAGCCAAATGGCCCCAGATACGCAGTATTTT.

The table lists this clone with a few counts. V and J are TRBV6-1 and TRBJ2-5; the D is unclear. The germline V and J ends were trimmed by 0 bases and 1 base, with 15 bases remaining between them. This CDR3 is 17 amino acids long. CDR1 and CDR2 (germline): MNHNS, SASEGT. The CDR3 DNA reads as TGTGCCAGCAGTGAAGCGGCAGGCCGAGTGGGCCAAGAGACCCAGTACTTC. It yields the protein CASSEAAGRVGQETQYF.

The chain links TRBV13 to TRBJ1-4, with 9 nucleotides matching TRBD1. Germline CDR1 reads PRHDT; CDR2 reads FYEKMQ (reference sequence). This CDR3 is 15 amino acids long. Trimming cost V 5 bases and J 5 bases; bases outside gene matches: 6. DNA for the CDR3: TGTGCCAGCAGCATACCGGGACAGGGAAATGAAAAACTGTTTTTT. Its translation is CASSIPGQGNEKLFF.

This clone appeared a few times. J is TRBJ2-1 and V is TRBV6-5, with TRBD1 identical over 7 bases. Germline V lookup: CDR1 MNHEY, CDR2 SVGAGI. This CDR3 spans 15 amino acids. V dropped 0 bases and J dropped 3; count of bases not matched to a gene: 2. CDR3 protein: CASSYSGTVYNEQFF. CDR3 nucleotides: TGTGCCAGCAGTTACTCGGGGACAGTCTACAATGAGCAGTTCTTC.

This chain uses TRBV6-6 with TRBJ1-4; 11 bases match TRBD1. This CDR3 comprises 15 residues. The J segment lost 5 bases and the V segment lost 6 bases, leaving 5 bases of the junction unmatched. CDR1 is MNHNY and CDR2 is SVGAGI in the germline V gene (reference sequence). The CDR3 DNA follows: TGTGCCAGCAGCCCTCGGGACAGGGGGAATGAAAAACTGTTTTTT. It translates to CASSPRDRGNEKLFF.

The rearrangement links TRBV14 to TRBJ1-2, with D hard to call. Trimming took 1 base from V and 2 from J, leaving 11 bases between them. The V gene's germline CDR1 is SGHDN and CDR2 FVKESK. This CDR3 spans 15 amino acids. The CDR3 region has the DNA TGTGCCAGCAGCCAAGTCGGCGGATTAAACTATGGCTACACCTTC. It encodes CASSQVGGLNYGYTF.

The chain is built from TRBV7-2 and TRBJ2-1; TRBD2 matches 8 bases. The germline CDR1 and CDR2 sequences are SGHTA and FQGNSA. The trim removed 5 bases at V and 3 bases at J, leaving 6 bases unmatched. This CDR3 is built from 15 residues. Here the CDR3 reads CASSQSSGFYNEQFF. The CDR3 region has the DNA TGTGCCAGCAGCCAATCTAGCGGGTTCTACAATGAGCAGTTCTTC.

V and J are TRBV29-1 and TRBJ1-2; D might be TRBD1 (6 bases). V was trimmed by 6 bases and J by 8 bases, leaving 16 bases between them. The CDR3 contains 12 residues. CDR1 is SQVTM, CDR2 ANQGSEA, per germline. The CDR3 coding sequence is TGCAGCGTCAACACAGGGTTAGGCGGCTACACCTTC. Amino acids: CSVNTGLGGYTF.

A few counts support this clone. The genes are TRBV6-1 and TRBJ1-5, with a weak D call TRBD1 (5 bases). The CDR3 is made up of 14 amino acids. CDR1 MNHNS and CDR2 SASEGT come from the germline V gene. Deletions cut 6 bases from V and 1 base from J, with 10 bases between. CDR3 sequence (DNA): TGTGCCAGCAGGGGAGGGACGAGCAATCAGCCCCAGCATTTT. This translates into CASRGGTSNQPQHF.

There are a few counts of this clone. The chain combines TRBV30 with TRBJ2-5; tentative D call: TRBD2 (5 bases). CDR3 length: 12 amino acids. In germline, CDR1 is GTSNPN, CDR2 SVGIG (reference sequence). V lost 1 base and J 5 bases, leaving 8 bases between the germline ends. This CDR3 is CAWSGPGETQYF. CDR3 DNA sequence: TGTGCCTGGAGTGGCCCGGGGGAGACCCAGTACTTC.

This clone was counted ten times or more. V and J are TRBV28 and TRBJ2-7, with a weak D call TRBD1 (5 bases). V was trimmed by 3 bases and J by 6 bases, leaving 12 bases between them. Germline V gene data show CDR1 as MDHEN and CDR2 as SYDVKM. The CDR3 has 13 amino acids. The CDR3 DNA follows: TGTGCCAGCAGTTTTTCCCAGGGCGGCGAGCAGTACTTC. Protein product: CASSFSQGGEQYF.

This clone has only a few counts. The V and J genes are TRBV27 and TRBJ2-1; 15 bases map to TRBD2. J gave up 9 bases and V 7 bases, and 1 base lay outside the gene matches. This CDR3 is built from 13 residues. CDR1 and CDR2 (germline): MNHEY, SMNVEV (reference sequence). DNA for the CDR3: TGTGCCAGCAAGGGACTAGCGGGAGGTGAGCAGTTCTTC. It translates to CASKGLAGGEQFF.

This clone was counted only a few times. The CDR3 DNA is TGTGCCAGCAGTGAAGGTACCGGGAGGTCGGATACGCAGTATTTT. Its translation: CASSEGTGRSDTQYF. This chain links TRBV2 with TRBJ2-3; 7 nucleotides line up with TRBD2. The CDR3 is 15 amino acids. The germline V gene encodes CDR1 SNHLY and CDR2 FYNNEI. The trim removed 1 base at V and 6 bases at J, leaving 7 bases unmatched. The whole variable domain, filled in from reference TRBV2 and TRBJ2-3, reads EPEVTQTPSHQVTQMGQEVILRCVPISNHLYFYWYRQILGQKVEFLVSFYNNEISEKSEIFDDQFSVERPDGSNFTLKIRSTKLEDSAMYFCASSEGTGRSDTQYFGPGTRLTVL.

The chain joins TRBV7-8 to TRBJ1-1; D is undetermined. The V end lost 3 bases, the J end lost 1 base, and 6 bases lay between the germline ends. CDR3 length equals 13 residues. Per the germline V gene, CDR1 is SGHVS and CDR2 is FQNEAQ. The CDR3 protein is CASSLPQNTEAFF. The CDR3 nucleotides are TGTGCCAGCAGCTTGCCACAGAACACTGAAGCTTTCTTT.